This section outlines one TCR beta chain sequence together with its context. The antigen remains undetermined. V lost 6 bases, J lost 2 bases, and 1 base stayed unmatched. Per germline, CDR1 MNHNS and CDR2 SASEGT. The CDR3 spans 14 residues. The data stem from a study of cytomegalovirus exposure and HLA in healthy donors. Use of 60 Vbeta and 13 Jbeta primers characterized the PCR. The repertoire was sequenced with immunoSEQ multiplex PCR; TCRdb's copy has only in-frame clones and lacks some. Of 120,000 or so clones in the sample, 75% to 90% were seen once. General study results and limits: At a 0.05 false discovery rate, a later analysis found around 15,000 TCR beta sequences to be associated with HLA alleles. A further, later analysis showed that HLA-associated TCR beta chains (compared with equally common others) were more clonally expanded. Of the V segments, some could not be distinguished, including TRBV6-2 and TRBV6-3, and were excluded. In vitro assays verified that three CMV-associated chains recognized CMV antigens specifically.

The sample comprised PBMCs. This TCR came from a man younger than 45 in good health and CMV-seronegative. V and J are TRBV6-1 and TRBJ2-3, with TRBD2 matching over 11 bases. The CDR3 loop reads CASRTSGVTDTQYF. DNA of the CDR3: TGTGCCAGCAGGACTAGCGGGGTCACAGATACGCAGTATTTT.